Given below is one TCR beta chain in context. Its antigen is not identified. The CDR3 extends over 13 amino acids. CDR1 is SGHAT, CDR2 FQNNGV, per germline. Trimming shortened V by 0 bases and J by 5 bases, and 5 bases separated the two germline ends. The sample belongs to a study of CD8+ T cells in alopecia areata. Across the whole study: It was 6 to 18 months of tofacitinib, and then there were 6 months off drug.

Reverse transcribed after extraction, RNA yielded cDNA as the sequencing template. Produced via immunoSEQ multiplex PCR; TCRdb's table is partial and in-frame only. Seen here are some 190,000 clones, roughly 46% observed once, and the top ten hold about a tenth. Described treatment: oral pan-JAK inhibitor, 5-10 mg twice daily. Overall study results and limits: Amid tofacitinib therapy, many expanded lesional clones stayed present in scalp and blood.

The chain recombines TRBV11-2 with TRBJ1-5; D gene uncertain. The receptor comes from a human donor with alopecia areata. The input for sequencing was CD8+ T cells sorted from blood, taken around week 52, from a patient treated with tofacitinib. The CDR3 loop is CASSLDRDQPQHF. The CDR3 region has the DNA TGTGCCAGCAGCTTAGATCGGGATCAGCCCCAGCATTTT. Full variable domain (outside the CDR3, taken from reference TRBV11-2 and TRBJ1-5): EAGVAQSPRYKIIEKRQSVAFWCNPISGHATLYWYQQILGQGPKLLIQFQNNGVVDDSQLPKDRFSAERLKGVDSTLKIQPAKLEDSAVYLCASSLDRDQPQHFGDGTRLSIL.